Presented here are 27 T cell receptor beta chains from one specimen sequenced in a study of metastatic and nonmetastatic thyroid tumors. TCRdb used MiXCR to call clones anew from the PCR reads. The sample shows 9,500 to 14,000 clones, approximately 30% of them seen only once. All patients reached thyroid surgery having received no treatment beforehand. Sequencing was carried out using adjacent normal tissue. The source is a male donor with papillary thyroid cancer or a benign thyroid nodule (not recorded which). Some clones in this sample may be carry-over from other donors' samples.

This clone was observed many times. The V gene is TRBV2, the J gene TRBJ2-1, with a tentative D call TRBD2 (5 bases). Germline assignment: CDR1 SNHLY and CDR2 FYNNEI. CDR3 length equals 14 residues. The V gene lost 8 bases and the J gene lost 8 bases, with 19 bases spanning the gap. CDR3 amino acids: CASVGDKRDYEQFF. Here the CDR3 DNA reads TGTGCCAGCGTGGGTGACAAGAGGGATTATGAGCAGTTCTTC.

V usage is TRBV6-1 and J usage is TRBJ2-5; tentatively, D is TRBD1 (5 bases). The CDR3 is 15 amino acids. Germline CDR1 reads MNHNS; CDR2 reads SASEGT. V was cut by 6 bases and J by 1 base, with 15 bases left in between. As DNA, the CDR3 is TGTGCCAGCAGCGTATACAGGAGTGCCCAAGAGACCCAGTACTTC. As protein: CASSVYRSAQETQYF.

The table lists this clone with many counts. V usage is TRBV6-1 and J usage is TRBJ1-5, with TRBD1 matching over 7 bases. Looked up from germline, CDR1 is MNHNS and CDR2 is SASEGT. This CDR3 has 17 residues. With V trimmed by 2 bases and J by 3 bases, 10 bases remained unmatched. This chain's CDR3 is CASSESGDRGYNQPQHF. CDR3 DNA sequence: TGTGCCAGCAGTGAATCAGGGGACAGAGGTTACAATCAGCCCCAGCATTTT.

The chain uses TRBV30 and TRBJ2-7; 7 bases match TRBD2. The CDR3 extends over 13 amino acids. Per the germline V gene, CDR1 is GTSNPN and CDR2 is SVGIG (reference sequence). The V and J ends lost 4 bases and 0 bases, in that order; junction bases with no gene match: 3. The CDR3: CAWIRGGSYEQYF. Here the CDR3 DNA reads TGTGCCTGGATACGCGGGGGCTCCTACGAGCAGTACTTC.

This clone was seen repeatedly, ten times or more. V and J are TRBV13 and TRBJ1-4; TRBD1 matches at 9 bases. This CDR3 comprises 15 residues. Unmatched junction bases numbered 8, after V lost 7 bases and J lost 5 bases. CDR1 is PRHDT and CDR2 is FYEKMQ in the germline V gene (reference sequence). For the CDR3, the DNA is TGTGCCAGCACCGGGGGGACAGGGCCCAATGAAAAACTGTTTTTT. Translation: CASTGGTGPNEKLFF. Full variable domain (outside the CDR3, taken from reference TRBV13 and TRBJ1-4): AAGVIQSPRHLIKEKRETATLKCYPIPRHDTVYWYQQGPGQDPQFLISFYEKMQSDKGSIPDRFSAQQFSDYHSELNMSSLELGDSALYFCASTGGTGPNEKLFFGSGTQLSVL.

This clone occurred a few times. Additional DNA sequences in this sample encode the identical CDR3. V is TRBV27 and J is TRBJ1-1; D perhaps matches TRBD1 (5 bases). The CDR3 is 16 amino acids. V gave up 2 bases and J gave up 2 bases, with 15 bases separating them. Germline values: CDR1 MNHEY, CDR2 SMNVEV (reference sequence). CDR3 residues: CASSLRPPQGNTEAFF. CDR3 bases: TGTGCCAGCAGTTTAAGGCCCCCTCAGGGTAACACTGAAGCTTTCTTT.

The CDR3 spells CSAPGQGAWSPLHF. CDR3 in DNA: TGCAGTGCTCCGGGACAGGGGGCCTGGTCACCCCTCCACTTT. The rearrangement links TRBV20-1 to TRBJ1-6, with TRBD1 matching 12 bases. Per germline, CDR1 DFQATT and CDR2 SNEGSKA (reference sequence). V shed 5 bases, J shed 10 bases, and the junction held 6 bases outside the gene matches. The CDR3 contains 14 residues.

This clone was counted between two and nine times. V and J are TRBV28 and TRBJ2-1; D is ambiguous. Trimming cost V 6 bases and J 0 bases, with 15 bases left between them. CDR1 is MDHEN, CDR2 SYDVKM, per germline. This CDR3 comprises 16 residues. Here the CDR3 reads CASSPRGVGSYNEQFF. The CDR3 nucleotides read TGTGCCAGCAGCCCCCGTGGGGTGGGCTCCTACAATGAGCAGTTCTTC. Using reference TRBV28 and TRBJ2-1 for the parts outside the CDR3, the full variable domain is DVKVTQSSRYLVKRTGEKVFLECVQDMDHENMFWYRQDPGLGLRLIYFSYDVKMKEKGDIPEGYSVSREKKERFSLILESASTNQTSMYLCASSPRGVGSYNEQFFGPGTRLTVL.

This clone has just a few counts. This chain joins TRBV18 and TRBJ1-2; the match to TRBD1 covers 8 bases. The CDR3 covers 16 residues. The germline gives CDR1 KGHSH, CDR2 LQKENI. Trimming took 1 base from V and 8 from J; bases not matched to a gene: 12. The CDR3 region has the DNA TGTGCCAGCTCACCACGACTAGAGGGACAGGATGGGGGCTACACCTTC. Its translation is CASSPRLEGQDGGYTF. The complete variable domain, with remaining parts taken from reference TRBV18 and TRBJ1-2, reads NAGVMQNPRHLVRRRGQEARLRCSPMKGHSHVYWYRQLPEEGLKFMVYLQKENIIDESGMPKERFSAEFPKEGPSILRIQQVVRGDSAAYFCASSPRLEGQDGGYTFGSGTRLTVV.

V is TRBV11-3 and J is TRBJ2-1, with 7 bases that match TRBD2. V lost 1 base, J lost 7 bases, and 19 bases stayed unmatched. Germline V lookup: CDR1 SGHNT, CDR2 YENEEA. The CDR3 runs 19 residues. CDR3 amino acids: CASSLGFGGSGLGINEQFF. The CDR3, as DNA: TGTGCCAGCAGCTTAGGATTCGGCGGGAGCGGTCTAGGTATAAATGAGCAGTTCTTC.

This clone showed up just a few times. The chain uses TRBV12-3 or TRBV12-4 and TRBJ1-1; no reliable D call. There are 14 residues in the CDR3. Trimming removed 2 bases at V and 6 bases at J, with 13 bases between. This CDR3 reads CASSLISGGSEAFF. DNA of the CDR3: TGTGCCAGCAGTTTAATAAGTGGAGGTTCTGAAGCTTTCTTT.

This clone was seen a handful of times. The chain combines TRBV19 with TRBJ1-2; D ambiguous. Germline CDR1 reads LNHDA; CDR2 reads SQIVND (reference sequence). Between the trimmed V and J ends, which lost 3 bases and 3 bases, there was a span of 5 bases. The CDR3 is 12 residues long. CDR3 nucleotide sequence: TGTGCCAGTAGTATTATCGACTATGGCTACACCTTC. Translating gives CASSIIDYGYTF.

Relative to its sample, this clone is medium-sized. This chain connects TRBV5-1 to TRBJ2-7; 7 bases line up with TRBD1. The germline gives CDR1 SGHRS, CDR2 YFSETQ. CDR3 size: 15 residues. V lost 0 bases and J lost 2; bases outside the gene matches: 5. CDR3 in DNA: TGCGCCAGCAGCTTGGCCGACGACAGGGCCTACGAGCAGTACTTC. This translates into CASSLADDRAYEQYF.

This clone was detected only a few times. V gene TRBV19 combines with J gene TRBJ2-3; D possibly uses TRBD1 or TRBD2 (7 bases each). V lost 4 bases, J lost 2 bases, and 13 bases lay in between. The CDR3 runs 15 residues. Germline V gene lookup returns CDR1 LNHDA and CDR2 SQIVND (reference sequence). The CDR3 is CASSNQGGSTDTQYF. Written as DNA, the CDR3 is TGTGCCAGTAGTAATCAGGGGGGGTCCACAGATACGCAGTATTTT.

Notes on this clone: The limits of the CDR3 on the DNA are not certain, so only TCRdb's listed CDR3 is given. The V and J genes are TRBV20-1 and TRBJ2-5; TRBD1 was called by the table and not checked on the DNA. With termini counted, the CDR3 has 20 amino acids. Germline V CDR1 and CDR2: DFQATT, SNEGSKA (reference sequence). CDR3: CSARVRQEHGYTFGSGTQYF.

The chain couples TRBV6-1 to TRBJ2-1; weak D call: TRBD2 (5 bases). V dropped 8 bases and J dropped 4 bases, with 9 bases sitting between them. This CDR3 has 12 amino acids. Germline V gene data show CDR1 as MNHNS and CDR2 as SASEGT. CDR3 protein: CASRDGYNEQFF. In DNA form, the CDR3 reads TGTGCCAGCCGGGATGGTTACAATGAGCAGTTCTTC.

This clone has only a few counts. V and J are TRBV6-1 and TRBJ1-5; maybe TRBD1 (6 bases). Trimming left V 2 bases short and J 3 bases short, with 14 bases between. The CDR3 loop spans 16 amino acids. Germline V gives CDR1 MNHNS, CDR2 SASEGT. The CDR3 DNA is TGTGCCAGCAGTGAATTTCTGGGGGCGGACAATCAGCCCCAGCATTTT. This codes for CASSEFLGADNQPQHF.

This clone is medium-sized in the sample. The rearrangement links TRBV9 to TRBJ2-3; the D gene could be TRBD1 or TRBD2 (6 bases each). Germline CDR1 SGDLS, CDR2 YYNGEE. Trimming took off 4 bases at V and 3 bases at J, with 15 bases between the two ends. CDR3 length: 15 residues. CDR3 DNA sequence: TGTGCCAGCAGCTCCAGGCAGGGGAGGACAGATACGCAGTATTTT. It is translated as CASSSRQGRTDTQYF.

This clone rates as hyperexpanded. V and J are TRBV6-7 and TRBJ2-5, with 7 positions matching TRBD2. TRBV6-7 is given ORF status, its function remaining uncertain. The CDR3 is 16 residues long. Trimming removed 7 bases from V and 2 bases from J; junction bases left unmatched: 13. Here the CDR3 reads CASTGRWREGQETQYF. The CDR3, as DNA: TGTGCCAGCACCGGACGGTGGAGGGAGGGTCAAGAGACCCAGTACTTC.

This clone rates as medium-sized. The chain couples TRBV4-1 to TRBJ1-6, with 9 nucleotides matching TRBD1. The CDR3 is made up of 16 amino acids. The J segment lost 13 bases and the V segment lost 0 bases, leaving 10 bases of the junction unmatched. Germline V gene sequence: CDR1 MGHRA, CDR2 YSYEKL. CDR3 bases: TGCGCCAGCAGCCAAGATTCCGGGACAGGGACGGGGCCCCTCCACTTT. This translates into CASSQDSGTGTGPLHF.

Worth noting for this clone: Distinct nucleotide sequences in the sample also encode this CDR3. The chain uses TRBV5-1 and TRBJ2-7; 7 bases fit TRBD1. CDR1 and CDR2 from the germline V gene are SGHRS and YFSETQ. Germline trimming cut 4 bases from V and 3 bases from J; bases unmatched to any gene: 7. CDR3 size: 14 residues. The CDR3 region has the DNA TGCGCCAGCAGCCTAACAGGGGCATACTACGAGCAGTACTTC. Translating gives CASSLTGAYYEQYF.

This clone has ten or more counts. J is TRBJ2-2 and V is TRBV4-1; weak D call: TRBD2 (5 bases). CDR3 size: 17 residues. Germline loops: CDR1 MGHRA, CDR2 YSYEKL. Trimming cost V 1 base and J 6 bases, with 18 bases left between them. The chain's CDR3 is CASSQVLSGALAGELFF. CDR3 coding DNA: TGCGCCAGCAGCCAAGTTCTAAGCGGTGCGTTAGCCGGGGAGCTGTTTTTT.

This clone turned up a few times. This rearrangement joins TRBV3-1 to TRBJ1-1, with no clear D. Trimming left V 3 bases short and J 2 bases short, with 10 bases between. The germline V gene has CDR1 LGHDT and CDR2 YNNKEL (reference sequence). This CDR3 contains 14 residues. CDR3 sequence reads: CASSQRDSNTEAFF. The CDR3 DNA reads TGTGCCAGCAGCCAGCGGGATTCTAACACTGAAGCTTTCTTT.

The table lists this clone with a few counts. V and J are TRBV2 and TRBJ2-1; D gene ambiguous. Germline CDR1 is SNHLY and CDR2 is FYNNEI. The CDR3 totals 13 residues. V gave up 1 base and J gave up 7 bases, with 8 bases separating them. CDR3 coding DNA: TGTGCCAGCAGTGAAGGGATCCCTAATGAGCAGTTCTTC. This gives the protein CASSEGIPNEQFF. The variable domain in full, completed from reference TRBV2 and TRBJ2-1, reads EPEVTQTPSHQVTQMGQEVILRCVPISNHLYFYWYRQILGQKVEFLVSFYNNEISEKSEIFDDQFSVERPDGSNFTLKIRSTKLEDSAMYFCASSEGIPNEQFFGPGTRLTVL.

The sample holds a few counts of this clone. CDR3 sequence reads: CASSDPKGLYF. CDR3 DNA: TGTGCCAGCAGTGACCCGAAAGGGCTGTATTTT. This chain joins TRBV9 and TRBJ2-3; D not certain. Germline CDR1 reads SGDLS; CDR2 reads YYNGEE. CDR3 length equals 11 residues. The V end was cut by 5 bases, the J end by 14 bases, with 15 bases between.

V usage is TRBV5-1 and J usage is TRBJ2-3; D uncertain. V was cut by 0 bases and J by 0 bases, with 8 bases left in between. CDR3 size: 15 residues. In germline, CDR1 is SGHRS, CDR2 YFSETQ. The CDR3 is CASSLGGESTDTQYF. DNA of the CDR3: TGCGCCAGCAGCTTGGGCGGAGAGAGCACAGATACGCAGTATTTT.

This clone is medium-sized within its sample. The chain recombines TRBV19 with TRBJ1-4; 9 bases align to TRBD1. The CDR3 sequence is 16 residues long. V lost 4 bases and J lost 8; bases outside the gene matches: 11. The germline CDR1 and CDR2 sequences are LNHDA and SQIVND (reference sequence). CDR3 nucleotides: TGTGCCAGTAGTACTCTAGCCGGGACAGGGTACGAAAAACTGTTTTTT. This codes for CASSTLAGTGYEKLFF.